This T cell receptor (beta chain) comes out of a study of shared clonotypes between healthy human individuals. The assay was immunoSEQ multiplex PCR, and TCRdb's table has in-frame clones only and misses some. The data contain over 1.5 million clones, approximately 98% of them singletons. Germline CDR1 SGHVS, CDR2 FNYEAQ. J lost 4 bases, V lost 6 bases, and 14 bases had no gene match. The CDR3 is made up of 17 amino acids. The TCR originated in a man in his thirties or forties in good health. The sequencing input was naive CD4+ T cells sorted from blood. Noted subset: CD45RA+ positively selected. The chain joins TRBV7-6 to TRBJ2-2, with 7 bases matching TRBD1. CDR3 bases: TGTGCCAGCAGTTCCAACCGGGGACCAGGGGGCACCGGGGAGCTGTTTTTT. Residues: CASSSNRGPGGTGELFF. The entire variable domain, with the rest obtained from reference TRBV7-6 and TRBJ2-2, is as follows: GAGVSQSPRYKVTKRGQDVALRCDPISGHVSLYWYRQALGQGPEFLTYFNYEAQQDKSGLPNDRFSAERPEGSISTLTIQRTEQRDSAMYRCASSSNRGPGGTGELFFGEGSRLTVL.